This T cell receptor beta chain was captured in a study of blood T cell repertoires in COVID-19. Study at large: COVID-19 samples from acute and convalescent phases originated in the United States, Italy and Spain.

Produced via immunoSEQ multiplex PCR; TCRdb's table is partial and in-frame only. This sample has 360,000 or so clones, with less than 90% found just once. Sequencing input: PBMCs or T cells enriched from blood (not recorded which). The TCR sequence derives from a woman aged 25 to 39 who had recovered from COVID-19.

The CDR3 loop is CATSRDPRNSPLHF. In DNA form, the CDR3 reads TGTGCCACCAGCAGAGACCCACGGAATTCACCCCTCCACTTT. The rearrangement uses TRBV15 and TRBJ1-6, with no clear D. This CDR3 region has 14 residues. Germline V gene sequence: CDR1 LNHNV, CDR2 YYDKDF (reference sequence). V dropped 0 bases and J dropped 7 bases, with 7 bases sitting between them.